This passage covers 18 T cell receptor beta chains from one sample sequenced in a study of CD8+ T cells in alopecia areata. RNA extraction was followed by reverse transcription into cDNA, which acted as the sequencing template. Repertoires were generated with immunoSEQ multiplex PCR, while TCRdb's copy carries only in-frame clones and drops some. The table includes around 210,000 clones, about three fifths detected once. The treatment: oral pan-JAK inhibitor, 5-10 mg twice daily. The sample consisted of CD4+ T cells sorted from blood, taken at week 4, from a patient treated with tofacitinib. Receptor source: a human donor with alopecia areata.

CDR3 in DNA: TGTGCCTGGGGGGAGGGGAGCACAGATACGCAGTATTTT. Its protein is CAWGEGSTDTQYF. The chain recombines TRBV30 with TRBJ2-3, with TRBD2 identical over 7 bases. Unmatched junction bases numbered 2, after V lost 5 bases and J lost 0 bases. CDR1 and CDR2 from the germline V gene are GTSNPN and SVGIG (reference sequence). The CDR3 has 13 amino acids. Together with reference TRBV30 and TRBJ2-3, the CDR3 gives the full variable domain: SQTIHQWPATLVQPVGSPLSLECTVEGTSNPNLYWYRQAAGRGLQLLFYSVGIGQISSEVPQNLSASRPQDRQFILSSKKLLLSDSGFYLCAWGEGSTDTQYFGPGTRLTVL.

There are a few counts of this clone. The chain couples TRBV30 to TRBJ1-2, with 9 bases that match TRBD1. This CDR3 region has 13 residues. Per germline, CDR1 GTSNPN and CDR2 SVGIG (reference sequence). V shed 1 base and J 5 bases; nucleotides not matched to a gene: 2. The CDR3 region is CAWSGTGVYGYTF. The CDR3 DNA sequence: TGTGCCTGGAGTGGGACAGGGGTTTATGGCTACACCTTC.

The chain couples TRBV5-1 to TRBJ2-3; D possibly corresponds to TRBD2 (5 bases). CDR1 is SGHRS and CDR2 is YFSETQ in the germline V gene. The CDR3 has 13 residues. The ends were cut back, 2 bases at V and 4 bases at J, with 8 bases in the middle. The CDR3 protein is CASSFEGADTQYF. The DNA of the CDR3 is TGCGCCAGCAGCTTTGAGGGCGCAGATACGCAGTATTTT.

The V and J genes are TRBV2 and TRBJ1-5; perhaps TRBD1 as D (6 bases). The CDR3 length is 14 residues. From germline, CDR1 is SNHLY and CDR2 FYNNEI. V lost 7 bases, J lost 4 bases, and 14 bases lay in between. The DNA of the CDR3 is TGTGCCAGCAAACAGGAAGGGGGTAATCAGCCCCAGCATTTT. Translation gives CASKQEGGNQPQHF.

This chain links TRBV14 with TRBJ2-3, with TRBD2 matching 8 bases. This CDR3 region has 20 residues. V lost 5 bases to trimming and J lost 2 bases; unmatched junction nucleotides: 21. In germline, CDR1 is SGHDN, CDR2 FVKESK. This chain's CDR3 is CASSATSSYLAGGVTDTQYF. CDR3 DNA: TGTGCCAGCAGCGCGACCTCATCCTATCTCGCCGGGGGGGTCACAGATACGCAGTATTTT.

This clone was detected only a few times. V is TRBV7-2 and J is TRBJ2-4; D gene uncertain. The CDR3 totals 14 residues. CDR1 SGHTA and CDR2 FQGNSA come from the germline V gene. V was clipped by 5 bases and J by 2 bases, with 10 bases between them. CDR3 DNA: TGTGCCAGCAGCGTCTCAATTTCCAAAAACATTCAGTACTTC. Encoded protein: CASSVSISKNIQYF.

The chain carries TRBV5-1 and TRBJ1-2, with a tentative D call TRBD1 (6 bases). V lost 7 bases and J lost 1, with 11 bases in between. The CDR3 length is 13 residues. From germline, CDR1 is SGHRS and CDR2 YFSETQ. The CDR3 DNA follows: TGCGCCAGCGCGGGGGGCGGTAACTATGGCTACACCTTC. This encodes CASAGGGNYGYTF.

The rearrangement uses TRBV5-1 and TRBJ2-5; D might be TRBD1 (6 bases). The V gene lost 4 bases and the J gene lost 3 bases, with 16 bases spanning the gap. Germline CDR1 SGHRS, CDR2 YFSETQ. The CDR3 totals 15 residues. CDR3 sequence (DNA): TGCGCCAGCAGCGTGGCTTCGGGGACAAAAGAGACCCAGTACTTC. Translation: CASSVASGTKETQYF.

The CDR3 loop is CAIGAGSNQPQHF. The CDR3 DNA sequence: TGTGCCATCGGGGCAGGGAGCAATCAGCCCCAGCATTTT. The V call is TRBV10-3, the J call TRBJ1-5; D is possibly TRBD1 (5 bases). The germline gives CDR1 ENHRY, CDR2 SYGVKD. The CDR3 has 13 residues. The V and J ends lost 8 bases and 1 base respectively, with 9 bases between them.

This chain connects TRBV5-1 to TRBJ2-3; 7 bases match TRBD2. This CDR3 has 16 residues. Trimming removed 0 bases from V and 5 bases from J; junction bases left unmatched: 9. Germline loops: CDR1 SGHRS, CDR2 YFSETQ. The CDR3 sequence is CASSLDPGGGQDTQYF. The CDR3, as DNA: TGCGCCAGCAGCTTGGATCCCGGGGGAGGGCAAGATACGCAGTATTTT.

The chain recombines TRBV9 with TRBJ2-5; D not certain. The V end lost 0 bases, the J end lost 5 bases, and 8 bases lay between the germline ends. The CDR3 is made up of 13 amino acids. CDR1 is SGDLS and CDR2 is YYNGEE in the germline V gene. CDR3 loop: CASSVGLGETQYF. The CDR3 nucleotides are TGTGCCAGCAGCGTAGGATTGGGGGAGACCCAGTACTTC.

This chain links TRBV30 with TRBJ1-2, with a possible D match to TRBD1 (5 bases). The CDR3 loop spans 15 amino acids. Germline loops: CDR1 GTSNPN, CDR2 SVGIG (reference sequence). Trimming took 5 bases from V and 8 from J, leaving 24 bases between them. CDR3 residues: CAWQGQGLPLLGYTF. CDR3 DNA sequence: TGTGCCTGGCAGGGTCAGGGCCTTCCTCTATTAGGCTACACCTTC.

In the case of this clone: The sample contains more than one DNA sequence encoding this CDR3. The chain couples TRBV2 to TRBJ1-1; 7 nucleotides match TRBD1. This CDR3 is 12 amino acids long. Germline V lookup: CDR1 SNHLY, CDR2 FYNNEI. The J segment lost 4 bases and the V segment lost 6 bases, leaving 2 bases of the junction unmatched. Here the CDR3 DNA reads TGTGCCAGCAGCCAGGGGGGCACTGAAGCTTTCTTT. This codes for CASSQGGTEAFF.

The chain recombines TRBV5-1 with TRBJ1-1; 10 bases match TRBD1. Trimming removed 3 bases from V and 0 bases from J; junction bases left unmatched: 5. The CDR3 covers 16 residues. Germline assignment: CDR1 SGHRS and CDR2 YFSETQ. The CDR3 bases are TGCGCCAGCAGCTCAGAGACAGGGGGCGTGAACACTGAAGCTTTCTTT. It specifies CASSSETGGVNTEAFF.

The rearrangement uses TRBV5-1 and TRBJ2-6; D is perhaps TRBD1 or TRBD2 (5 bases each). V was pared by 2 bases and J by 4 bases, with 16 bases between. The germline V gene has CDR1 SGHRS and CDR2 YFSETQ. CDR3 size: 17 residues. The CDR3 loop reads CASSFGATDWGANVLTF. In nucleotides, the CDR3 is TGCGCCAGCAGCTTCGGGGCCACGGACTGGGGGGCCAACGTCCTGACTTTC.

The rearrangement links TRBV4-3 to TRBJ2-2, with 8 positions matching TRBD1. V gave up 0 bases and J gave up 5 bases; unmatched junction bases: 2. Looked up from germline, CDR1 is LGHNA and CDR2 is YSLEER. The CDR3 is 15 amino acids. The CDR3 spells CASSQDNRGTGELFF. CDR3 DNA: TGCGCCAGCAGCCAAGATAACAGGGGGACCGGGGAGCTGTTTTTT.

The V and J genes are TRBV4-1 and TRBJ2-1, with TRBD2 identical over 12 bases. The CDR3 runs 20 residues. V dropped 3 bases and J dropped 3; count of bases not matched to a gene: 15. Germline CDR1 reads MGHRA; CDR2 reads YSYEKL. The CDR3 coding sequence is TGCGCCAGCAGCCAGGGGAGACTAGCGGGGGCCCTATCGGACTACAATGAGCAGTTCTTC. Residues: CASSQGRLAGALSDYNEQFF.

A few counts support this clone. V is TRBV29-1 and J is TRBJ1-1; TRBD1 aligns across 7 bases. V lost 6 bases and J lost 2; bases outside the gene matches: 6. Germline values: CDR1 SQVTM, CDR2 ANQGSEA. CDR3 length: 13 amino acids. The CDR3 DNA reads as TGCAGCGTCCACCGACAGGGTAACACTGAAGCTTTCTTT. It translates to CSVHRQGNTEAFF.